This passage covers 16 T cell receptor beta chains from one sample sequenced in a study of lymphopenia after photon versus proton radiotherapy. Profiled with immunoSEQ multiplex PCR; TCRdb holds only in-frame clones, not every one. This sample has tens of thousands of clones; about 87% occur once, and the top ten carry 11%. This sample comprised peripheral blood, obtained from a patient treated with proton-based radiotherapy. These TCRs come from an elderly man with esophageal cancer.

The rearrangement joins TRBV7-8 to TRBJ2-7; no clear D gene. This CDR3 contains 13 residues. V lost 4 bases and J 3 bases, leaving 10 bases between the germline ends. CDR1 and CDR2 (germline): SGHVS, FQNEAQ. CDR3 sequence: CASSSKAHYEQYF. In nucleotides, the CDR3 is TGTGCCAGCAGCTCCAAGGCTCACTACGAGCAGTACTTC.

The chain couples TRBV4-1 to TRBJ2-6; D not certain. V was pared by 3 bases and J by 3 bases, with 12 bases between. CDR1 MGHRA and CDR2 YSYEKL come from the germline V gene. The CDR3 contains 16 residues. The CDR3 spells CASSHPPPGGANVLTF. The CDR3 coding sequence is TGCGCCAGCAGCCACCCTCCCCCGGGTGGGGCCAACGTCCTGACTTTC.

The rearrangement joins TRBV10-3 to TRBJ1-1; D remains unclear. The germline V gene encodes CDR1 ENHRY and CDR2 SYGVKD. This CDR3 spans 14 amino acids. V lost 7 bases and J 1 base, leaving 13 bases between the germline ends. For the CDR3, the DNA is TGTGCCATCAACCCTCGTCCTGAGAACACTGAAGCTTTCTTT. Translating gives CAINPRPENTEAFF.

V gene TRBV4-1 combines with J gene TRBJ2-5, with D perhaps being TRBD1 or TRBD2 (6 bases each). V shed 0 bases and J shed 7 bases, with 12 bases lying between them. CDR3 length equals 14 residues. CDR1 is MGHRA and CDR2 is YSYEKL in the germline V gene. The CDR3 sequence: CASSQDLGGRTQYF. CDR3 DNA: TGCGCCAGCAGCCAAGATTTAGGGGGGAGGACCCAGTACTTC.

The gene calls are TRBV5-4 and TRBJ1-1, with 9 bases fitting TRBD1. This CDR3 has 14 residues. Germline V CDR1 and CDR2: SGHNT, YYREEE (reference sequence). The V and J ends lost 5 bases and 5 bases, in that order; junction bases with no gene match: 7. In nucleotides, the CDR3 is TGTGCCAGCAGATCCGACAGGGGGTTAACTGAAGCTTTCTTT. Translated: CASRSDRGLTEAFF.

The V call is TRBV5-4, the J call TRBJ1-1, with TRBD1 matching over 7 bases. Looked up from germline, CDR1 is SGHNT and CDR2 is YYREEE (reference sequence). CDR3 size: 15 residues. The V segment lost 2 bases and the J segment 1 base; nucleotides outside the gene matches: 5. CDR3 DNA: TGTGCCAGCAGCTTAGGACAGGAGTGGAACACTGAAGCTTTCTTT. It yields the protein CASSLGQEWNTEAFF.

This clone was recorded only once. The rearrangement links TRBV19 to TRBJ2-7, with 11 bases that match TRBD1. There are 14 residues in the CDR3. Looked up from germline, CDR1 is LNHDA and CDR2 is SQIVND (reference sequence). The V segment lost 7 bases and the J segment 0 bases; nucleotides outside the gene matches: 2. CDR3: CASTGTGGSYEQYF. CDR3 coding DNA: TGTGCCAGTACCGGGACAGGGGGCTCCTACGAGCAGTACTTC.

The chain carries TRBV18 and TRBJ1-2; tentatively, D is TRBD1 (5 bases). Germline V CDR1 and CDR2: KGHSH, LQKENI. Trimming removed 2 bases at V and 4 bases at J, with 14 bases between. The CDR3 covers 15 residues. The CDR3 DNA reads TGTGCCAGCTCACCAAACACAGGAGGTGGCTATGGCTACACCTTC. It codes for CASSPNTGGGYGYTF.

V usage is TRBV28 and J usage is TRBJ2-3; 8 positions match TRBD1. Per the germline V gene, CDR1 is MDHEN and CDR2 is SYDVKM. The CDR3 has 15 amino acids. V lost 4 bases and J lost 0; bases outside the gene matches: 3. The chain's CDR3 is CASSSNRGSTDTQYF. In DNA, the CDR3 is TGTGCCAGCAGTTCCAACAGGGGGAGCACAGATACGCAGTATTTT.

The chain employs TRBV2 and TRBJ2-7; TRBD1 agrees at 8 bases. The CDR3 length is 14 residues. Germline values: CDR1 SNHLY, CDR2 FYNNEI. Losses at the gene ends were 8 bases for V and 0 bases for J; bases not matched to a gene: 6. CDR3 residues: CASLRTGSSYEQYF. CDR3 bases: TGTGCCAGCCTTCGGACAGGGAGCTCCTACGAGCAGTACTTC.

This chain connects TRBV14 to TRBJ2-7; tentatively, D is TRBD2 (7 bases). There are 15 residues in the CDR3. Germline CDR1 and CDR2: SGHDN and FVKESK. V shed 7 bases and J shed 2 bases, with 18 bases lying between them. CDR3 residues: CASTPHRGATYEQYF. The CDR3 nucleotides read TGTGCCAGCACCCCTCACCGGGGGGCCACCTACGAGCAGTACTTC. The entire variable domain, with the rest obtained from reference TRBV14 and TRBJ2-7, is as follows: EAGVTQFPSHSVIEKGQTVTLRCDPISGHDNLYWYRRVMGKEIKFLLHFVKESKQDESGMPNNRFLAERTGGTYSTLKVQPAELEDSGVYFCASTPHRGATYEQYFGPGTRLTVT.

The chain has TRBV18 and TRBJ2-1; D is uncertain. The length of the CDR3 is 15 residues. Trimming cost V 1 base and J 0 bases, with 7 bases left between them. Germline assignment: CDR1 KGHSH and CDR2 LQKENI. The CDR3 nucleotides read TGTGCCAGCTCACCACGGGGAAGCTCCTACAATGAGCAGTTCTTC. Translated: CASSPRGSSYNEQFF.

The DNA of the CDR3 is TGTGCCAGCACAAGTCCGGGGAGTATCACAGATACGCAGTATTTT. This translates into CASTSPGSITDTQYF. The chain has TRBV5-4 and TRBJ2-3, with D possibly TRBD2 on 5 matching bases. The CDR3 spans 15 residues. Trimming left V 6 bases short and J 2 bases short, with 16 bases between. Per the germline V gene, CDR1 is SGHNT and CDR2 is YYREEE (reference sequence).

V is TRBV12-2 and J is TRBJ2-1. TRBV12-2 is assigned pseudogene status. The CDR3 loop spans 17 amino acids. Here the CDR3 reads CASRLATGRPQDNEQFF. CDR3 bases: TGTGCAAGTCGCTTAGCTACTGGACGCCCTCAGGACAATGAGCAGTTCTTC.

The CDR3 DNA reads TGTGCCAGCAGCAAAACAAACCCCTATGGCTACACCTTC. Its protein is CASSKTNPYGYTF. V usage is TRBV11-2 and J usage is TRBJ1-2; D unresolved. Germline CDR1 SGHAT, CDR2 FQNNGV. The length of the CDR3 is 13 residues. Trimming took off 5 bases at V and 4 bases at J, with 11 bases between the two ends.

This clone was observed once. This chain joins TRBV6-4 and TRBJ1-1; D not certain. CDR3 length equals 13 residues. Germline CDR1 is MRHNA and CDR2 is SNTAGT. Trimming pared 2 bases from V and 1 base from J, leaving 5 bases between. CDR3 sequence (DNA): TGTGCCAGCAGTGACGGTGGGAACACTGAAGCTTTCTTT. Translation gives CASSDGGNTEAFF.